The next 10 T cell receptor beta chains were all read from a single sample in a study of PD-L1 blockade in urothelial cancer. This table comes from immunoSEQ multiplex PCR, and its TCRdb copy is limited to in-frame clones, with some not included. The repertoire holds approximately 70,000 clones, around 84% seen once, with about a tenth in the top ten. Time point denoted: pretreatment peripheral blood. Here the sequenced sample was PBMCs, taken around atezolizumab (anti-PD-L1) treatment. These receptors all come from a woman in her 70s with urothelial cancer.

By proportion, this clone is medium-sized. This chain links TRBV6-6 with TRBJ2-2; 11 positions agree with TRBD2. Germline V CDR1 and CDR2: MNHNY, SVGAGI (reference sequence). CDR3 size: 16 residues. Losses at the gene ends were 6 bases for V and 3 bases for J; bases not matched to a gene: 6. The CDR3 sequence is CASSPGTSGYTGELFF. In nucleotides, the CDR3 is TGTGCCAGCAGCCCCGGGACTAGCGGCTACACCGGGGAGCTGTTTTTT.

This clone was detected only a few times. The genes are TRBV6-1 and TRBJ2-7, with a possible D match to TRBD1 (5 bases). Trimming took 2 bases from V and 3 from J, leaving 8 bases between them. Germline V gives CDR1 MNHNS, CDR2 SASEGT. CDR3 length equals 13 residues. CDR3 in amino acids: CASSEQGIYEQYF. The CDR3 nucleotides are TGTGCCAGCAGTGAACAGGGTATCTACGAGCAGTACTTC.

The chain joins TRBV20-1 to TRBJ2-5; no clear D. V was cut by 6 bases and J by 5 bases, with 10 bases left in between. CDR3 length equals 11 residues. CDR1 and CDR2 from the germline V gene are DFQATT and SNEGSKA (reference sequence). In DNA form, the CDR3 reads TGCAGTGCGGCCAGTTCGGAGACCCAGTACTTC. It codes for CSAASSETQYF.

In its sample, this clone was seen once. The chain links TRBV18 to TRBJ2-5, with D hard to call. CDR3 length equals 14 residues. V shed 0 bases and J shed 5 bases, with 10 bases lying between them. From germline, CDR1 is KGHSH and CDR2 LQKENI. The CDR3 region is CASSPPNGQETQYF. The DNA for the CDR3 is TGTGCCAGCTCACCACCGAATGGGCAGGAGACCCAGTACTTC.

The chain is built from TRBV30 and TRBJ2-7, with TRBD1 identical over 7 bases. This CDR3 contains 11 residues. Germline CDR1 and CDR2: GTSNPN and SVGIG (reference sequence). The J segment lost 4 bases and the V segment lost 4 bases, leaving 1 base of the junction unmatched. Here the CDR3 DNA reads TGTGCCTGGACGGACAGGTACGAGCAGTACTTC. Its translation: CAWTDRYEQYF.

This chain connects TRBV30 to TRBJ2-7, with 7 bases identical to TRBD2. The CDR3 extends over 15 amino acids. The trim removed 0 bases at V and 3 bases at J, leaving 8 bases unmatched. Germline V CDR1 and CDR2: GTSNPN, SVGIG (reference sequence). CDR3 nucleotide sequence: TGTGCCTGGAGTGTACCCAGCGGGGCACGCTACGAGCAGTACTTC. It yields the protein CAWSVPSGARYEQYF.

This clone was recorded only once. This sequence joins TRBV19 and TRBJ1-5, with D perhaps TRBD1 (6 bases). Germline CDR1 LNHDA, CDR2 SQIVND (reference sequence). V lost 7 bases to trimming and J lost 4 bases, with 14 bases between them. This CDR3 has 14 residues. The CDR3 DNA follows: TGTGCCAGTACAATAACAGGGTGGAATCAGCCCCAGCATTTT. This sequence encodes CASTITGWNQPQHF.

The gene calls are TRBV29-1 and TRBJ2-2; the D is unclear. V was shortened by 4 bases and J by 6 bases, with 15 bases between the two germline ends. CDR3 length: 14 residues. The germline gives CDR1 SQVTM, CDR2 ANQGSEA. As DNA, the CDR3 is TGCAGCGTTGGTTTTGTGGAGCGACCCGGGGAGCTGTTTTTT. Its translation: CSVGFVERPGELFF.

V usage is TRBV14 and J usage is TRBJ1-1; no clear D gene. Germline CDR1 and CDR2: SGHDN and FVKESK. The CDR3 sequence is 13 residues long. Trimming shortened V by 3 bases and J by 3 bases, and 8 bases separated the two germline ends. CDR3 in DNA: TGTGCCAGCAGCCAGGCAGACTACACTGAAGCTTTCTTT. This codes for CASSQADYTEAFF.

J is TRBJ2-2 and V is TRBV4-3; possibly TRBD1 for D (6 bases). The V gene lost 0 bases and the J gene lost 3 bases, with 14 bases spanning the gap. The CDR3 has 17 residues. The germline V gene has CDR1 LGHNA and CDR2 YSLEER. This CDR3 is CASSQDTMTGDTGELFF. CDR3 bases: TGCGCCAGCAGCCAAGACACCATGACAGGAGACACCGGGGAGCTGTTTTTT.